This T cell receptor (beta chain) was profiled in a study of vaccination and CD4 T cells after COVID-19. On the study more broadly: Controls used CEFX viral epitopes (positive), HIV-1 Nef peptides (negative), or no peptide.

The Oncomine TCR Beta short-read assay generated sequence data from the DNA of cultured CD4+ T cells. The genomic DNA was obtained from cultured CD4+ T cells by extraction with the QIAamp micro DNA kit. TCRdb re-analysed the PCR reads in MiXCR, keeping a single row per CDR3 protein. The sample lists about 13,000 distinct CDR3 sequences; approximately 79% were seen once. The CDR3 has 13 residues. V lost 3 bases, J lost 4 bases, and 5 bases stayed unmatched. Germline values: CDR1 DFQATT, CDR2 SNEGSKA (reference sequence). About this clonotype: Antigen specificity is unknown.

Treatment specified: roughly ten-day PBMC culture with coronavirus spike peptide pools or control peptides (ViraFEST assay). The receptor's source is a human donor who had recovered from COVID-19. The genes are TRBV20-1 and TRBJ1-2; 7 bases are a match to TRBD1. Sequencing was done on a sample of CD4+ T cells from blood, cultured in vitro. CDR3: CSARPTGAYGYTF. DNA for the CDR3: TGCAGTGCTAGGCCCACAGGGGCCTATGGCTACACCTTC.